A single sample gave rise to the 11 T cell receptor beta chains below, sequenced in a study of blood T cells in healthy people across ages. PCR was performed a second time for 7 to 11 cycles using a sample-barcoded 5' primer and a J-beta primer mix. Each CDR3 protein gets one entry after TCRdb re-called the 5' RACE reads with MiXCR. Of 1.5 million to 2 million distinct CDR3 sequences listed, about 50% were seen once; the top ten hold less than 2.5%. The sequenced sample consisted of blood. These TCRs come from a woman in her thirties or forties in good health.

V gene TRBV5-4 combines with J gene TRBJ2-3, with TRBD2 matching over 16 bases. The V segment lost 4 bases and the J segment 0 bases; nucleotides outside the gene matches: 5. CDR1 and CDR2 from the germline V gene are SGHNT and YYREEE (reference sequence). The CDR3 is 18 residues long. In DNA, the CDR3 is TGTGCCAGCAGCATGGGACTAGCGGGGGGGAGGAGCACAGATACGCAGTATTTT. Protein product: CASSMGLAGGRSTDTQYF.

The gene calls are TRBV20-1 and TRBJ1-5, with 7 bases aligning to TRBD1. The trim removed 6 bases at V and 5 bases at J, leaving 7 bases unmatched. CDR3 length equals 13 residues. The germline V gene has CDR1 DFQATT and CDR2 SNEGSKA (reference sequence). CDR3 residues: CSARDRVYQPQHF. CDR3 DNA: TGCAGTGCCCGAGACAGGGTTTATCAGCCCCAGCATTTT.

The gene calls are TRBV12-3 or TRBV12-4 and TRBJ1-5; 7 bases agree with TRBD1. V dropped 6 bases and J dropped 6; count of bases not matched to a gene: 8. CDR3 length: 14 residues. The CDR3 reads CASSGTGEVQPQHF. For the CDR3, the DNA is TGTGCCAGCAGCGGAACAGGGGAGGTTCAGCCCCAGCATTTT.

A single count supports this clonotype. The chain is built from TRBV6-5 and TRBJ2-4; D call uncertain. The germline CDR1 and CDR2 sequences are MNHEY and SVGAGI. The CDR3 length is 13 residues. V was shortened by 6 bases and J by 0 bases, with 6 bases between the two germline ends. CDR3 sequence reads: CASRPRAKNIQYF. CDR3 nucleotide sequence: TGTGCCAGCAGGCCAAGAGCCAAAAACATTCAGTACTTC.

For the CDR3, the DNA is TGTGCCACCAGTGATCGCAGGGGTGGCTACAATGAGCAGTACTTC. It encodes CATSDRRGGYNEQYF. The chain joins TRBV24-1 to TRBJ2-1; D might be TRBD1 (6 bases). The DNA end is more similar to TRBJ2-7, so the J call may be wrong. CDR3 length equals 15 residues. Germline values: CDR1 KGHDR, CDR2 SFDVKD.

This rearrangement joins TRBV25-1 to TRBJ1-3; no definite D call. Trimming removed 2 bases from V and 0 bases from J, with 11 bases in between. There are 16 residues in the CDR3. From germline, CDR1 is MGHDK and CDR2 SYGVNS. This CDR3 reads CASSELGQNSGNTIYF. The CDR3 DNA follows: TGTGCCAGCAGTGAACTGGGCCAGAACTCTGGAAACACCATATATTTT.

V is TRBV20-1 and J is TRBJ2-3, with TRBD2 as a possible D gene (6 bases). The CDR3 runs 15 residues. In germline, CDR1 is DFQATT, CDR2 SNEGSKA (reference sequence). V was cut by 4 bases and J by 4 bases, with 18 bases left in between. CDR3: CSANKRAGGADTQYF. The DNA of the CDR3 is TGCAGTGCTAATAAGCGGGCCGGCGGGGCAGATACGCAGTATTTT.

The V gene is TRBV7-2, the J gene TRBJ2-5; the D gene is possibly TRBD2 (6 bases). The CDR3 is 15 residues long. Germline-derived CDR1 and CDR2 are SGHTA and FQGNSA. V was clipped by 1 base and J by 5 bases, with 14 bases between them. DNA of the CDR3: TGTGCCAGCAGCTTAGGCGGGGTAGGGCTGGAGACCCAGTACTTC. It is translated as CASSLGGVGLETQYF.

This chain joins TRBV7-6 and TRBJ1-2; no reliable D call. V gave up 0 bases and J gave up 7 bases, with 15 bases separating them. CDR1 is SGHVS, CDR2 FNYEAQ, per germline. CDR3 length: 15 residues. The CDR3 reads CASSLAMGSEGGYTF. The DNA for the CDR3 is TGTGCCAGCAGCTTAGCTATGGGGTCTGAGGGTGGCTACACCTTC. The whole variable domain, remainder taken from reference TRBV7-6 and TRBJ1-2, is GAGVSQSPRYKVTKRGQDVALRCDPISGHVSLYWYRQALGQGPEFLTYFNYEAQQDKSGLPNDRFSAERPEGSISTLTIQRTEQRDSAMYRCASSLAMGSEGGYTFGSGTRLTVV.

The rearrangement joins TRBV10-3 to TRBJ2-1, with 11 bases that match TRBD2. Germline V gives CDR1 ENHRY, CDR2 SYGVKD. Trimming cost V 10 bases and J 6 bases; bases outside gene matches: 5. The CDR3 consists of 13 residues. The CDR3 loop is CATDSGGVNEQFF. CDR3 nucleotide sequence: TGTGCCACCGATAGCGGGGGGGTCAATGAGCAGTTCTTC.

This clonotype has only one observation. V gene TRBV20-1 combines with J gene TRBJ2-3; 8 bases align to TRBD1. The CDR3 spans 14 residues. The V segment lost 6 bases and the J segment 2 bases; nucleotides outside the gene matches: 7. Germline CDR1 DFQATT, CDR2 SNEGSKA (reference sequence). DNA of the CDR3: TGCAGTGCAATAAGGGACAGGACCACAGATACGCAGTATTTT. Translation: CSAIRDRTTDTQYF.